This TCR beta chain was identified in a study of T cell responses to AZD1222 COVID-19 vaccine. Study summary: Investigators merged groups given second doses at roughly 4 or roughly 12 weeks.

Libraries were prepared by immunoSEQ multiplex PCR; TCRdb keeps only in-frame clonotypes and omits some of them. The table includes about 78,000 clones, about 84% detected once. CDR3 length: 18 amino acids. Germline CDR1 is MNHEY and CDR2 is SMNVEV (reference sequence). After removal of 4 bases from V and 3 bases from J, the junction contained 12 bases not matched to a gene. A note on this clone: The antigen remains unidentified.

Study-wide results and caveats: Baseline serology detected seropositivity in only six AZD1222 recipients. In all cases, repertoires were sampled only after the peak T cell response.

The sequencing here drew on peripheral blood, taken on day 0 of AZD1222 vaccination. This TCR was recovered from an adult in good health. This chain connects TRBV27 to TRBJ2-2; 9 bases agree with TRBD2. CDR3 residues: CASSSLPGGRADTGELFF. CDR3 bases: TGTGCCAGCAGTTCGCTGCCGGGCGGGAGGGCCGACACCGGGGAGCTGTTTTTT.